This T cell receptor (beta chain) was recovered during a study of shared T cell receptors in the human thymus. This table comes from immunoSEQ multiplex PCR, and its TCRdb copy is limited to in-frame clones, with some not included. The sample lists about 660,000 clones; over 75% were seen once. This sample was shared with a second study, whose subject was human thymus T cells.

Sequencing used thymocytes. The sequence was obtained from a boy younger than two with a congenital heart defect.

As DNA, the CDR3 is TGTGCCAGCAGCTTAGACCCGGGACAGGGGAGCAATAGCAATCAGCCCCAGCATTTT. It specifies CASSLDPGQGSNSNQPQHF. This rearrangement joins TRBV7-6 to TRBJ1-5; TRBD1 agrees at 10 bases. CDR3 length: 19 amino acids. Trimming at V came to 1 base and at J to 0 bases, leaving 9 bases not matched to a gene. From germline, CDR1 is SGHVS and CDR2 FNYEAQ.